These 13 T cell receptor beta chains were sequenced from one sample in a study of blood T cell repertoires in COVID-19. This table comes from immunoSEQ multiplex PCR, and its TCRdb copy is limited to in-frame clones, with some not included. The data contain under 300,000 clones, about 88% of them seen just once; the ten biggest clones take up less than 8.5%. The sample was peripheral blood. These receptor sequences come from a woman aged 70-85 years with active or convalescent COVID-19.

This chain links TRBV7-9 with TRBJ2-5, with D possibly TRBD1 on 6 matching bases. Trimming stripped 4 bases from V and 3 bases from J, with 21 bases between. The CDR3 extends over 17 amino acids. In germline, CDR1 is SEHNR, CDR2 FQNEAQ (reference sequence). Written as DNA, the CDR3 is TGTGCCAGCAGCTCACCCGGACAGATACTGAATAAAGAGACCCAGTACTTC. This codes for CASSSPGQILNKETQYF. Together with reference TRBV7-9 and TRBJ2-5, the CDR3 gives the full variable domain: DTGVSQNPRHKITKRGQNVTFRCDPISEHNRLYWYRQTLGQGPEFLTYFQNEAQLEKSRLLSDRFSAERPKGSFSTLEIQRTEQGDSAMYLCASSSPGQILNKETQYFGPGTRLLVL.

This clone was recorded once. V is TRBV13 and J is TRBJ2-5; TRBD2 matches at 8 bases. CDR1 PRHDT and CDR2 FYEKMQ come from the germline V gene (reference sequence). The CDR3 runs to 18 residues. The V gene end was trimmed by 6 bases and the J gene end by 2 bases; junction bases not matched to a gene: 17. The CDR3 nucleotides are TGTGCCAGCAGTCCAAATGAGGGAAGCGGGGGCCGTCAAGAGACCCAGTACTTC. Its translation: CASSPNEGSGGRQETQYF.

The V call is TRBV6-2 or TRBV6-3, the J call TRBJ2-3, with 12 nucleotides matching TRBD2. Germline-derived CDR1 and CDR2 are MNHEY and SVGEGT. The CDR3 is made up of 16 amino acids. Trimming removed 6 bases from V and 1 base from J; junction bases left unmatched: 5. The CDR3 DNA reads TGTGCCAGCAGCCTCCGGACTAGCGGGGGCACAGATACGCAGTATTTT. Translated: CASSLRTSGGTDTQYF.

The chain has TRBV24-1 and TRBJ2-5; 10 bases agree with TRBD2. Germline-derived CDR1 and CDR2 are KGHDR and SFDVKD. This CDR3 has 13 amino acids. V was pared by 7 bases and J by 4 bases, with 2 bases of the junction left unmatched. The CDR3 reads CATSRTSGETQYF. CDR3 bases: TGTGCCACCAGCCGGACTAGCGGAGAGACCCAGTACTTC.

The chain recombines TRBV6-2 or TRBV6-3 with TRBJ2-3; 8 bases are a match to TRBD1. The junction had 10 bases not matched to a gene; V was cut back by 6 bases and J by 2 bases. The CDR3 runs 16 residues. Germline assignment: CDR1 MNHEY and CDR2 SVGEGT. The CDR3 bases are TGTGCCAGCAGGTACCGGGACAGGCTTTACACAGATACGCAGTATTTT. Translating it yields CASRYRDRLYTDTQYF.

This clone occurred once. The rearrangement uses TRBV6-5 and TRBJ2-4, with D possibly being TRBD1 (5 bases). Trimming cost V 6 bases and J 1 base, with 13 bases left between them. Germline CDR1 reads MNHEY; CDR2 reads SVGAGI. This CDR3 spans 15 amino acids. The DNA for the CDR3 is TGTGCCAGCAGACCCAGGGATGGGGCCAAAAACATTCAGTACTTC. As protein: CASRPRDGAKNIQYF.

The chain recombines TRBV27 with TRBJ1-1, with D perhaps TRBD1 (5 bases). Per the germline V gene, CDR1 is MNHEY and CDR2 is SMNVEV (reference sequence). The CDR3 runs to 15 residues. With 5 bases removed from V and 5 bases from J, the gap between germline ends came to 18 bases. For the CDR3, the DNA is TGTGCCAGCAGTCCTCCTCAGGGAAGTTTGACTGAAGCTTTCTTT. Translated, it gives CASSPPQGSLTEAFF.

V is TRBV11-3 and J is TRBJ1-1; D is unclear. This CDR3 is 14 amino acids long. Germline V CDR1 and CDR2: SGHNT, YENEEA. V lost 1 base and J 1 base, leaving 7 bases between the germline ends. CDR3 nucleotides: TGTGCCAGCAGCTTAGGCAGGTCGAACACTGAAGCTTTCTTT. It is translated as CASSLGRSNTEAFF.

The chain employs TRBV5-1 and TRBJ2-2; TRBD1 matches at 9 bases. Germline V gene data show CDR1 as SGHRS and CDR2 as YFSETQ. The length of the CDR3 is 16 residues. V lost 3 bases and J lost 5; bases outside the gene matches: 8. The CDR3 region is CASSWKTGGGTGELFF. CDR3 nucleotide sequence: TGCGCCAGCAGCTGGAAAACAGGGGGCGGTACCGGGGAGCTGTTTTTT.

J is TRBJ1-4 and V is TRBV11-3, with D uncertain. Trimming shortened V by 2 bases and J by 5 bases, and 6 bases separated the two germline ends. The V gene's germline CDR1 is SGHNT and CDR2 YENEEA. The CDR3 contains 13 residues. For the CDR3, the DNA is TGTGCCAGCAGCTTAAACCGGAATGAAAAACTGTTTTTT. It specifies CASSLNRNEKLFF. Full variable domain (remainder filled in from reference TRBV11-3 and TRBJ1-4): EAGVVQSPRYKIIEKKQPVAFWCNPISGHNTLYWYLQNLGQGPELLIRYENEEAVDDSQLPKDRFSAERLKGVDSTLKIQPAELGDSAVYLCASSLNRNEKLFFGSGTQLSVL.

This clone was recorded a few times. The chain combines TRBV9 with TRBJ1-4; 7 bases line up with TRBD1. The V segment lost 4 bases and the J segment 5 bases; nucleotides outside the gene matches: 8. Germline CDR1 reads SGDLS; CDR2 reads YYNGEE. This CDR3 has 15 amino acids. Here the CDR3 DNA reads TGTGCCAGCAGCCCCCGACAGGGCGGAAATGAAAAACTGTTTTTT. This sequence encodes CASSPRQGGNEKLFF.

This sequence joins TRBV6-5 and TRBJ2-5; TRBD1 matches at 9 bases. The CDR3 runs 13 residues. V shed 6 bases and J 6 bases; nucleotides not matched to a gene: 5. In germline, CDR1 is MNHEY, CDR2 SVGAGI. DNA of the CDR3: TGTGCCAGCAGAAGGACAGGGGTAAAGACCCAGTACTTC. Translated, it gives CASRRTGVKTQYF.

J is TRBJ1-5 and V is TRBV25-1, with no clear D. The V and J ends lost 4 bases and 2 bases respectively, with 9 bases between them. CDR1 MGHDK and CDR2 SYGVNS come from the germline V gene. This CDR3 has 14 residues. The chain's CDR3 is CASSAPGGNQPQHF. The DNA of the CDR3 is TGTGCCAGCAGTGCCCCAGGTGGCAATCAGCCCCAGCATTTT.